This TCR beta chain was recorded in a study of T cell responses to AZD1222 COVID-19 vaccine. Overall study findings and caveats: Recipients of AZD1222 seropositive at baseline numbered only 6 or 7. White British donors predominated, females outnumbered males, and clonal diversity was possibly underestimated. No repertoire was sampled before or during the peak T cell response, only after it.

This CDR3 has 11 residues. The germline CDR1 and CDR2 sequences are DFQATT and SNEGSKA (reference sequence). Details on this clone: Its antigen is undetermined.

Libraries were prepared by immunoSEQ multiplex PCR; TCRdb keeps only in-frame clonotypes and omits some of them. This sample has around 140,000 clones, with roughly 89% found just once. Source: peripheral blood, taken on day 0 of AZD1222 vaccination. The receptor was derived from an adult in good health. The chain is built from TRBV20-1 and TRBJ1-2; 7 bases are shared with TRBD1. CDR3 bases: TGCAGGGGGGGGACAGACTATGGCTACACCTTC. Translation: CRGGTDYGYTF.